The subject of this entry is one TCR beta chain. This clonotype was recorded many times. There is no known antigen for this receptor. The record has no base qualities; no much larger clone is one base away. Sequencing used an Illumina HiSeq 2500. TCR beta libraries were prepared by quantitative 5'-RACE with molecular barcodes. Regarding the original processing steps: Disease-linked TCR variants were identified with a new computational method built on a probabilistic model of VDJ rearrangement. TCRdb reprocessed the public reads (quality trimming at Q25 with fastp, clone calling with MiXCR) and kept in-frame beta chains. Here each entry gathers all rows of one CDR3 protein and keeps the most common genes and DNA. The V and J calls follow TCRdb's processing rather than the paper's. The sample table records tens of thousands of distinct CDR3 sequences; about 7.8% of these occur just once. The ten largest clones take up 8% to 11% of the sample.

The data originate from a study of CD8 T cells in ankylosing spondylitis (dated 2017 in TCRdb). Regarding the research as a whole: The study set out to find disease-linked TCR variants by profiling T cell receptor beta repertoires in ankylosing spondylitis patients and healthy donors. Peripheral blood samples were taken, and synovial fluid was additionally collected from ankylosing spondylitis patients. The full study cohort was made up of 20 to 25 ankylosing spondylitis patients and 108 healthy donors. Study-wide findings and limitations: Some TCR beta motif variants had previously been reported in synovial fluid and blood of reactive arthritis patients, which suggested common disease-initiation mechanisms. A TCR beta motif made up of several highly homologous amino acid variants appeared to be characteristic of blood from ankylosing spondylitis patients. Significant enrichment of the disease-linked clones was reported in matched synovial fluid samples from ankylosing spondylitis patients. In peripheral blood, the disease-linked clones were found at relatively low frequencies and had a CD8+ phenotype.

From a lookup of the germline V gene (reference sequence), CDR1 and CDR2 are DFQATT and SNEGSKA. The V end loses 1 base and the J end loses 4 bases, and a stretch of 12 bases separates them. Its CDR3 holds 14 amino acids, cysteine through phenylalanine. Only the CDR3 portion is preserved as DNA: 42 bases, with reading frame beginning at the first base. The V gene is TRBV20-1 and the J gene is TRBJ2-3; the D segment cannot be called with confidence. The sequence was collected from a male donor with ankylosing spondylitis or in good health (not recorded which). The material sequenced was blood, either unsorted or a sorted T cell fraction (not recorded which). The CDR3 region has the sequence CSARGRVKADTQYF. The bases are TGCAGTGCTAGAGGTCGGGTTAAGGCAGATACGCAGTATTTT.